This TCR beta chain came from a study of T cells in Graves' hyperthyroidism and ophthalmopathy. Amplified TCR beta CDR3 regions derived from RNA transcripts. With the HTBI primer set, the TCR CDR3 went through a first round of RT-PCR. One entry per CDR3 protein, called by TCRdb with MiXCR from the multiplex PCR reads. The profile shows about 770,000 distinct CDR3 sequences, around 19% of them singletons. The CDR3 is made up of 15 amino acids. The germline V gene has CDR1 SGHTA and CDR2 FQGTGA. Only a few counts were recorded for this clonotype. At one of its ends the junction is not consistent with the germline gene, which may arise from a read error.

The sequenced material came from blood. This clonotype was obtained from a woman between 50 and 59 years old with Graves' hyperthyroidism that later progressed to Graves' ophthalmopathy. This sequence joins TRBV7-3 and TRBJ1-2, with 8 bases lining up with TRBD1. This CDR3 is CASSLTGQGSYGYTF. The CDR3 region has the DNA TGTGCCAGCAGCCTAACCGGACAGGGCTCGTATGGCTACACCTTC.